This T cell receptor beta chain was obtained from a study of OX40 agonist ivuxolimab in advanced cancers. General study findings and limits: On average, CD8+ T cells showed a greater number of expanded clones than CD4+.

The CDR3 loop spans 14 amino acids. In germline, CDR1 is LNHDA, CDR2 SQIVND (reference sequence). V gave up 3 bases and J gave up 3 bases, with 12 bases separating them. In the case of this clone: Antigen specificity is unknown.

Using immunoSEQ multiplex PCR, the repertoire was profiled, and TCRdb retains in-frame clones only, with some absent. The data hold some 70,000 clones, with around 84% observed a single time. The clonotype originates from an adult with an advanced solid tumor such as melanoma, head and neck, liver or kidney cancer. The chain links TRBV19 to TRBJ2-7; D perhaps matches TRBD2 (5 bases). Sequencing used CD4+ or CD8+ T cells sorted from blood, obtained in a trial of the OX40 agonist ivuxolimab. The CDR3 protein is CASSIGLKVYEQYF. CDR3 nucleotides: TGTGCCAGTAGTATCGGACTGAAAGTCTACGAGCAGTACTTC.